These 25 T cell receptor beta chains were all obtained from the same sample, sequenced in a study of cytomegalovirus exposure and HLA in healthy donors. PCR employed 60 Vbeta and 13 Jbeta primers. Only in-frame clones appear in the TCRdb table, and some are missing; sequencing was by immunoSEQ multiplex PCR. Of over 200,000 clones listed, 70% to 85% are singletons. The source material was PBMCs. The receptor set was obtained from a male donor in good health and CMV-seronegative.

This sequence joins TRBV27 and TRBJ1-2, with TRBD1 matching over 7 bases. V lost 4 bases, J lost 2 bases, and 4 bases stayed unmatched. This CDR3 has 14 amino acids. Germline loops: CDR1 MNHEY, CDR2 SMNVEV (reference sequence). The CDR3 sequence is CASSWTGRNYGYTF. CDR3 nucleotides: TGTGCCAGCAGTTGGACAGGCCGCAACTATGGCTACACCTTC.

This clone was seen once. V is TRBV6-5 and J is TRBJ2-5; tentative D call: TRBD2 (6 bases). Germline V gives CDR1 MNHEY, CDR2 SVGAGI. This CDR3 is 16 amino acids long. V lost 2 bases, J lost 4 bases, and 17 bases lay in between. CDR3 nucleotides: TGTGCCAGCAGTTACGGGTCCGGGACTCAAAGAGAGACCCAGTACTTC. Protein: CASSYGSGTQRETQYF.

On this clone: Different DNA sequences within this sample yield the same CDR3. V usage is TRBV2 and J usage is TRBJ1-1, with D possibly TRBD1 on 5 matching bases. The CDR3 is made up of 12 amino acids. Germline loops: CDR1 SNHLY, CDR2 FYNNEI. Trimming stripped 8 bases from V and 4 bases from J, with 11 bases between. CDR3 sequence (DNA): TGTGCCAGCTCCGTTCAGGGCACTGAAGCTTTCTTT. Translating it yields CASSVQGTEAFF. Variable domain in full (rest from reference TRBV2 and TRBJ1-1): EPEVTQTPSHQVTQMGQEVILRCVPISNHLYFYWYRQILGQKVEFLVSFYNNEISEKSEIFDDQFSVERPDGSNFTLKIRSTKLEDSAMYFCASSVQGTEAFFGQGTRLTVV.

This chain connects TRBV7-2 to TRBJ2-3; 9 nucleotides line up with TRBD1. The CDR3 length is 16 residues. Trimming cost V 5 bases and J 4 bases; bases outside gene matches: 10. Germline V gene lookup returns CDR1 SGHTA and CDR2 FQGNSA. The CDR3 bases are TGTGCCAGCAGCCAATCACCGGGACAGGGATCAGATACGCAGTATTTT. It encodes CASSQSPGQGSDTQYF.

CDR3 sequence: CASSPTGHNQPQHF. The CDR3 DNA is TGTGCCAGCAGCCCGACAGGGCACAATCAGCCCCAGCATTTT. The V gene is TRBV21-1, the J gene TRBJ1-5; TRBD1 is the table's D call, not checked against the DNA. TRBV21-1 is flagged as a pseudogene. This CDR3 is built from 14 residues.

This chain links TRBV28 with TRBJ2-7; D is perhaps TRBD2 (6 bases). Germline-derived CDR1 and CDR2 are MDHEN and SYDVKM. With 6 bases removed from V and 2 bases from J, the gap between germline ends came to 17 bases. The CDR3 has 15 amino acids. This chain's CDR3 is CASSSPGTPPYEQYF. The CDR3 nucleotides read TGTGCCAGCAGCTCCCCCGGGACTCCTCCCTACGAGCAGTACTTC. The complete variable domain, with remaining parts taken from reference TRBV28 and TRBJ2-7, reads DVKVTQSSRYLVKRTGEKVFLECVQDMDHENMFWYRQDPGLGLRLIYFSYDVKMKEKGDIPEGYSVSREKKERFSLILESASTNQTSMYLCASSSPGTPPYEQYFGPGTRLTVT.

This rearrangement joins TRBV4-1 to TRBJ1-5; maybe TRBD1 (6 bases). The CDR3 loop spans 17 amino acids. Germline lookup yields CDR1 MGHRA and CDR2 YSYEKL. V lost 1 base, J lost 0 bases, and 13 bases lay in between. CDR3 amino acids: CASSQVLQGDSNQPQHF. The DNA of the CDR3 is TGCGCCAGCAGCCAAGTGTTACAGGGAGATAGCAATCAGCCCCAGCATTTT.

This clone was found a few times. V gene TRBV29-1 combines with J gene TRBJ2-1, with TRBD2 identical over 9 bases. This CDR3 contains 13 residues. CDR1 and CDR2 from the germline V gene are SQVTM and ANQGSEA. Trimming removed 6 bases from V and 6 bases from J; junction bases left unmatched: 6. CDR3 sequence: CSVVAGASNEQFF. The DNA for the CDR3 is TGCAGCGTAGTAGCGGGAGCGTCCAATGAGCAGTTCTTC.

The chain links TRBV25-1 to TRBJ2-3; the D is unclear. Trimming removed 2 bases from V and 6 bases from J, with 18 bases in between. The CDR3 is 16 residues long. Looked up from germline, CDR1 is MGHDK and CDR2 is SYGVNS. CDR3 region: CASSERKATHGDTQYF. CDR3 in DNA: TGTGCCAGCAGTGAAAGAAAAGCGACCCACGGGGATACGCAGTATTTT.

The J gene is TRBJ2-3, the V gene TRBV5-1, with TRBD1 matching over 12 bases. With V trimmed by 7 bases and J by 6 bases, 9 bases remained unmatched. Germline assignment: CDR1 SGHRS and CDR2 YFSETQ. The CDR3 runs to 15 residues. For the CDR3, the DNA is TGCGCCAGCTCAGTCGCGGGACAGGGGGCTGATACGCAGTATTTT. The encoded protein is CASSVAGQGADTQYF.

V and J are TRBV30 and TRBJ2-3, with D maybe TRBD1 (6 bases). The germline V gene encodes CDR1 GTSNPN and CDR2 SVGIG (reference sequence). CDR3 length: 15 amino acids. Trimming cost V 5 bases and J 4 bases, with 19 bases left between them. The CDR3 DNA follows: TGTGCCTGGTCAGGAACAGGGTACGGATCAGATACGCAGTATTTT. Translated, it gives CAWSGTGYGSDTQYF.

This rearrangement joins TRBV7-9 to TRBJ2-2; D may be TRBD2 (6 bases). In germline, CDR1 is SEHNR, CDR2 FQNEAQ (reference sequence). CDR3 length equals 14 residues. V was cut by 6 bases and J by 1 base, with 9 bases left in between. Here the CDR3 reads CASRDSGNTGELFF. DNA of the CDR3: TGTGCCAGCAGAGATAGCGGGAACACCGGGGAGCTGTTTTTT.

In this sample, this clone turned up once. The chain recombines TRBV9 with TRBJ2-7, with 10 bases identical to TRBD2. V gave up 0 bases and J gave up 2 bases; unmatched junction bases: 2. This CDR3 contains 15 residues. From germline, CDR1 is SGDLS and CDR2 YYNGEE. CDR3 sequence: CASSVGAGGPYEQYF. For the CDR3, the DNA is TGTGCCAGCAGCGTAGGAGCGGGAGGGCCCTACGAGCAGTACTTC.

This clone was seen a handful of times. The rearrangement links TRBV29-1 to TRBJ2-3; D is ambiguous. Per germline, CDR1 SQVTM and CDR2 ANQGSEA. V was clipped by 6 bases and J by 6 bases, with 7 bases between them. There are 10 residues in the CDR3. The CDR3, as DNA: TGCAGCGTCCTTGCGGATACGCAGTATTTT. Translation: CSVLADTQYF.

This clone appeared once. V usage is TRBV27 and J usage is TRBJ2-2; the match to TRBD2 covers 9 bases. CDR1 is MNHEY and CDR2 is SMNVEV in the germline V gene (reference sequence). The V segment lost 4 bases and the J segment 4 bases; nucleotides outside the gene matches: 10. CDR3 length equals 17 residues. In nucleotides, the CDR3 is TGTGCCAGCAGTTCGCAACAGACTAGCGGCACCACCGGGGAGCTGTTTTTT. It codes for CASSSQQTSGTTGELFF.

This CDR3 is CASSVISSHEQFF. The DNA of the CDR3 is TGTGCCAGCAGCGTAATTTCTAGCCATGAGCAGTTCTTC. This chain links TRBV9 with TRBJ2-1; a weak D match, TRBD2 (5 bases). Trimming removed 1 base from V and 8 bases from J, with 10 bases in between. The germline CDR1 and CDR2 sequences are SGDLS and YYNGEE. The CDR3 runs to 13 residues.

The V gene is TRBV9, the J gene TRBJ1-2, with unresolved D. V was clipped by 4 bases and J by 10 bases, with 11 bases between them. Germline assignment: CDR1 SGDLS and CDR2 YYNGEE. The CDR3 totals 11 residues. The CDR3 nucleotides read TGTGCCAGCAGCATCCACGGGAACTACACCTTC. Amino acid sequence: CASSIHGNYTF.

The chain recombines TRBV20-1 with TRBJ2-5; the D gene is possibly TRBD2 (6 bases). With 3 bases removed from V and 11 bases from J, the gap between germline ends came to 10 bases. The CDR3 has 10 amino acids. Germline V lookup: CDR1 DFQATT, CDR2 SNEGSKA (reference sequence). The CDR3 reads CSARSGEQYF. The CDR3 DNA sequence: TGCAGTGCTAGGTCGGGGGAGCAGTACTTC.

This clone was picked up one time. The chain joins TRBV18 to TRBJ1-1; 9 nucleotides agree with TRBD1. This CDR3 region has 14 residues. Germline V lookup: CDR1 KGHSH, CDR2 LQKENI. V trimming: 7 bases; J trimming: 4 bases; junction bases outside the gene matches: 7. CDR3 sequence reads: CASCRTGAGTEAFF. The CDR3 DNA reads as TGTGCCAGCTGTAGGACAGGGGCCGGCACTGAAGCTTTCTTT.

This chain links TRBV28 with TRBJ2-4; D gene uncertain. The CDR3 is 15 amino acids. V was pared by 5 bases and J by 2 bases, with 13 bases between. Germline CDR1 and CDR2: MDHEN and SYDVKM. This CDR3 reads CASSSLREPKNIQYF. The CDR3 DNA reads TGTGCCAGCAGTAGCCTCCGAGAGCCCAAAAACATTCAGTACTTC.

The chain combines TRBV6-6 with TRBJ2-5; D is unclear. The germline V and J ends were trimmed by 2 bases and 6 bases, with 10 bases remaining between them. Germline V CDR1 and CDR2: MNHNY, SVGAGI (reference sequence). The CDR3 has 13 residues. The CDR3, as DNA: TGTGCCAGCAGTTACGGCAGGTGGCAGACCCAGTACTTC. Residues: CASSYGRWQTQYF.

V and J are TRBV6-1 and TRBJ2-7; D perhaps matches TRBD2 (5 bases). CDR1 and CDR2 (germline): MNHNS, SASEGT. V lost 9 bases, J lost 3 bases, and 12 bases lay in between. The CDR3 is 12 residues long. This CDR3 reads CASKTIYYEQYF. As DNA, the CDR3 is TGTGCCAGTAAGACTATTTACTACGAGCAGTACTTC.

The J gene is TRBJ1-1, the V gene TRBV9; 7 nucleotides line up with TRBD1. CDR1 is SGDLS and CDR2 is YYNGEE in the germline V gene. V dropped 4 bases and J dropped 6; count of bases not matched to a gene: 6. The CDR3 totals 13 residues. Here the CDR3 DNA reads TGTGCCAGCAGCCCTCAGGGGGTGGCTGAAGCTTTCTTT. Its translation: CASSPQGVAEAFF.

The chain recombines TRBV6-5 with TRBJ2-7; tentative D call: TRBD2 (5 bases). Looked up from germline, CDR1 is MNHEY and CDR2 is SVGAGI. CDR3 length: 11 residues. V shed 5 bases and J shed 4 bases, with 6 bases lying between them. CDR3 nucleotides: TGTGCCAGCAGTCGGGATTACGAGCAGTACTTC. Amino acids: CASSRDYEQYF.

V and J are TRBV10-2 and TRBJ2-5; a possible D gene is TRBD2 (5 bases). The J call may not be correct, given that the DNA end is closer to TRBJ2-7. Germline V CDR1 and CDR2: WSHSY, SAAADI. The CDR3 runs 15 residues. This chain's CDR3 is CASSRQLVGDYEQYF. CDR3 DNA: TGCGCCAGCAGTCGGCAACTAGTCGGGGATTACGAGCAGTACTTC.